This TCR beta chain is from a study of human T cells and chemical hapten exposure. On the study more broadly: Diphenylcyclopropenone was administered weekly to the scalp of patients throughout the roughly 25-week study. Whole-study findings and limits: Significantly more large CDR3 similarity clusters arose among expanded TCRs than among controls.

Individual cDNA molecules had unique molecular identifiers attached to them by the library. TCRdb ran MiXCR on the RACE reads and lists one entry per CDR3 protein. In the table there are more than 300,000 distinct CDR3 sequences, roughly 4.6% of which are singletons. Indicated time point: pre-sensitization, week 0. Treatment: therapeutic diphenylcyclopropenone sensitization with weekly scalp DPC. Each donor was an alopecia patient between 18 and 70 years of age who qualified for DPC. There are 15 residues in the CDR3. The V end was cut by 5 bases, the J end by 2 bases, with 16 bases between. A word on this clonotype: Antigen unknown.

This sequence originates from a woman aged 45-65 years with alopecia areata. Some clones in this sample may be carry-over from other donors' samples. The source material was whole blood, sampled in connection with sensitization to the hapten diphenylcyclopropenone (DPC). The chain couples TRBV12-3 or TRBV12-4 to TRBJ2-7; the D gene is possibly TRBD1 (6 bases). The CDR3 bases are TGTGCCAGCAGTCCCGATGTTACAGGGACCTACGAGCAGTACTTC. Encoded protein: CASSPDVTGTYEQYF.